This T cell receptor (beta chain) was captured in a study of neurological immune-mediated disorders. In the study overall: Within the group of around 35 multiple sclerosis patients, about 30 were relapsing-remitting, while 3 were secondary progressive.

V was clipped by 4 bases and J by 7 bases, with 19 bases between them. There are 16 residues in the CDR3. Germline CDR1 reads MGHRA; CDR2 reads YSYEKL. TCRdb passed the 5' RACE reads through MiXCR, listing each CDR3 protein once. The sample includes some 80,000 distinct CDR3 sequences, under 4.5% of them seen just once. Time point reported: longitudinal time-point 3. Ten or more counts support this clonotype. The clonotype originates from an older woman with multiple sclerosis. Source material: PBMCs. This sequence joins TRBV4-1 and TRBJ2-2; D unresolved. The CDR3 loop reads CASSRTWVQAGGELFF. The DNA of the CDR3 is TGCGCCAGCAGCCGGACCTGGGTTCAGGCCGGCGGGGAGCTGTTTTTT.